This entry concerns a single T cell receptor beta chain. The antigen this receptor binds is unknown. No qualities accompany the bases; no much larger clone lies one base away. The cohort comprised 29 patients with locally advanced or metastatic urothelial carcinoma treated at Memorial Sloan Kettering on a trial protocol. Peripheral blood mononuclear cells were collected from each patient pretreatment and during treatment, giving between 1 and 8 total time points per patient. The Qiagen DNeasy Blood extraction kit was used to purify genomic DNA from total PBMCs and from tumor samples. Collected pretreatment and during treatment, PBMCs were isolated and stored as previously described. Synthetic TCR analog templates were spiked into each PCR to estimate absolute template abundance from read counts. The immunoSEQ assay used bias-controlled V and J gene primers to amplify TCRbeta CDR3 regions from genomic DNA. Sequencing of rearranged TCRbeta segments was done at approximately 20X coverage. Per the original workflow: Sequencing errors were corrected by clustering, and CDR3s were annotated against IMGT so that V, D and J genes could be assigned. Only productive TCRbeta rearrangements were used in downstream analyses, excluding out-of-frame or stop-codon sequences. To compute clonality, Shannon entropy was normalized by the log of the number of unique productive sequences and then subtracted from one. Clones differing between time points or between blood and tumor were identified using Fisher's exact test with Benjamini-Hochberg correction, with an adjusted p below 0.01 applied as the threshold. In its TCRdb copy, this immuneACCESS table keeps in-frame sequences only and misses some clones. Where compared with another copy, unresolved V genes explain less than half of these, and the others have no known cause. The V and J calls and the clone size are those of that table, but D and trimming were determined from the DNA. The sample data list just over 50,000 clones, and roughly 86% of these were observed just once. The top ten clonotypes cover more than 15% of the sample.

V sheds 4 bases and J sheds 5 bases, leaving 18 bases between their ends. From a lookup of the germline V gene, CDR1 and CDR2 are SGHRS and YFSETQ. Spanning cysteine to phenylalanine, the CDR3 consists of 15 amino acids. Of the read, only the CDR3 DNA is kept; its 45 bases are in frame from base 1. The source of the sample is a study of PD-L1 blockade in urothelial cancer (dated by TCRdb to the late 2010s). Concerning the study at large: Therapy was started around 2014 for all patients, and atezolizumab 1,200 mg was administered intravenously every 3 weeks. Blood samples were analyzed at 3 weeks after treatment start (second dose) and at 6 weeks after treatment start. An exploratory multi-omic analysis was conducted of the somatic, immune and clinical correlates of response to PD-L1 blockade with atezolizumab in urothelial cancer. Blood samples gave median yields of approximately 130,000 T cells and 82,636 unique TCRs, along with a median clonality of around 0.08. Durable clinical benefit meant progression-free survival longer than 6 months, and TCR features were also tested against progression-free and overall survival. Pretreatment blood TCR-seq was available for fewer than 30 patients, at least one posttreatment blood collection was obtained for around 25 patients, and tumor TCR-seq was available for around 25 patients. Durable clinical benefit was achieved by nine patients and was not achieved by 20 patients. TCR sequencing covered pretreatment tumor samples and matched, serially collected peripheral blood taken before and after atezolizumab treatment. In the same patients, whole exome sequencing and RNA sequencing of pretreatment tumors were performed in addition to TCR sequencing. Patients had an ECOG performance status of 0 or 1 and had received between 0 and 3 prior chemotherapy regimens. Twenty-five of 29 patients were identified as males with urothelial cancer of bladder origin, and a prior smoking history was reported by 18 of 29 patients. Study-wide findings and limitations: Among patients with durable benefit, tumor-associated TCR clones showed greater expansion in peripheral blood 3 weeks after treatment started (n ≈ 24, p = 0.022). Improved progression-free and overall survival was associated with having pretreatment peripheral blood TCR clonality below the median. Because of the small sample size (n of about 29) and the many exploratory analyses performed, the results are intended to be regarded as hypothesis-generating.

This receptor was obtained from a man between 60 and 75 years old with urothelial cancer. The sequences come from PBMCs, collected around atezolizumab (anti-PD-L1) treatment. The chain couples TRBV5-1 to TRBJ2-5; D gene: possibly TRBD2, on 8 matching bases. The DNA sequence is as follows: TGCGCCAGCAGCCCGGAGGGGGCTAGCGGGGAGACCCAGTACTTC. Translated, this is CASSPEGASGETQYF. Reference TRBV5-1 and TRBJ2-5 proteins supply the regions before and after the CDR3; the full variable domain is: KAGVTQTPRYLIKTRGQQVTLSCSPISGHRSVSWYQQTPGQGLQFLFEYFSETQRNKGNFPGRFSGRQFSNSRSEMNVSTLELGDSALYLCASSPEGASGETQYFGPGTRLLVL.